Each of the 27 T cell receptor beta chains below was sequenced from the same sample in a study of beta chain features in type 1 diabetes. The sequenced template was cDNA made from the entire isolated RNA. Repertoires were generated with immunoSEQ multiplex PCR, while TCRdb's copy carries only in-frame clones and drops some. The sample has about 450,000 clones, 9.5% to 12% seen once. What was sequenced was naive CD4+ T cells from blood. The receptors originated from a woman between 18 and 29 years old in good health.

This chain joins TRBV9 and TRBJ2-5; D assignment may be TRBD1 or TRBD2 (5 bases each). The CDR3 loop spans 13 amino acids. Germline CDR1 is SGDLS and CDR2 is YYNGEE. Between the trimmed V and J ends, which lost 3 bases and 1 base, there was a span of 7 bases. CDR3 in DNA: TGTGCCAGCAGCGGGGGGACCCAAGAGACCCAGTACTTC. This codes for CASSGGTQETQYF.

The V gene is TRBV9, the J gene TRBJ1-1; D not resolved. Trimming took off 0 bases at V and 4 bases at J, with 10 bases between the two ends. Germline CDR1 reads SGDLS; CDR2 reads YYNGEE. CDR3 length: 14 amino acids. The CDR3 DNA sequence: TGTGCCAGCAGCGTAGGAAGGGTCGGCACTGAAGCTTTCTTT. Protein: CASSVGRVGTEAFF.

The V call is TRBV9, the J call TRBJ2-3, with 11 bases lining up with TRBD2. Germline V lookup: CDR1 SGDLS, CDR2 YYNGEE. The CDR3 is 16 amino acids. J lost 5 bases, V lost 3 bases, and 8 bases had no gene match. The CDR3 DNA reads TGTGCCAGCAGCGGGGGTAGCGGGAGGGCCGAAGATACGCAGTATTTT. Its protein product is CASSGGSGRAEDTQYF.

This sequence joins TRBV7-2 and TRBJ1-5; no firm D call. Per germline, CDR1 SGHTA and CDR2 FQGNSA. This CDR3 has 16 residues. The V end was cut by 5 bases, the J end by 1 base, with 15 bases between. CDR3 sequence reads: CASSTSGKTSNQPQHF. The CDR3 DNA reads TGTGCCAGCAGCACCTCGGGGAAAACGAGCAATCAGCCCCAGCATTTT.

The V gene is TRBV7-2, the J gene TRBJ2-5; D not resolved. Per the germline V gene, CDR1 is SGHTA and CDR2 is FQGNSA. The ends were cut back, 5 bases at V and 4 bases at J, with 11 bases in the middle. This CDR3 comprises 13 residues. The CDR3, as DNA: TGTGCCAGCAGCCCGTTGGGCGGAGAGACCCAGTACTTC. Its translation: CASSPLGGETQYF.

This chain joins TRBV7-2 and TRBJ1-4; 7 bases are shared with TRBD1. The CDR3 is made up of 14 amino acids. The junction had 2 bases not matched to a gene; V was cut back by 1 base and J by 6 bases. Germline V lookup: CDR1 SGHTA, CDR2 FQGNSA. In DNA form, the CDR3 reads TGTGCCAGCAGCTTAGGAGACAGGGATGAAAAACTGTTTTTT. Its translation is CASSLGDRDEKLFF.

This sequence joins TRBV14 and TRBJ2-7, with no clear D. This CDR3 has 12 amino acids. Trimming took 2 bases from V and 3 from J, leaving 5 bases between them. Germline values: CDR1 SGHDN, CDR2 FVKESK. The CDR3 DNA follows: TGTGCCAGCAGCCAATATCGCTACGAGCAGTACTTC. This translates into CASSQYRYEQYF.

This clone was seen only a few times. The chain employs TRBV2 and TRBJ2-7; D is uncertain. V was clipped by 0 bases and J by 3 bases, with 6 bases between them. This CDR3 spans 13 amino acids. The V gene's germline CDR1 is SNHLY and CDR2 FYNNEI. The CDR3 region has the DNA TGTGCCAGCAGTGAAGCGCAGAACTACGAGCAGTACGTC. This encodes CASSEAQNYEQYV.

The gene calls are TRBV5-4 and TRBJ2-6, with unresolved D. V lost 0 bases and J 2 bases, leaving 9 bases between the germline ends. Looked up from germline, CDR1 is SGHNT and CDR2 is YYREEE (reference sequence). This CDR3 region has 16 residues. This CDR3 is CASSLGMGPGANVLTF. CDR3 nucleotide sequence: TGTGCCAGCAGCTTGGGTATGGGCCCTGGGGCCAACGTCCTGACTTTC.

The chain combines TRBV30 with TRBJ1-5, with unresolved D. The CDR3 has 14 amino acids. V lost 1 base and J 4 bases, leaving 11 bases between the germline ends. Germline CDR1 and CDR2: GTSNPN and SVGIG (reference sequence). The CDR3 reads CAWSARLGNQPQHF. The CDR3, as DNA: TGTGCCTGGAGTGCTAGACTTGGGAATCAGCCCCAGCATTTT.

This clone was seen a handful of times. The rearrangement uses TRBV27 and TRBJ1-5; 8 bases agree with TRBD1. Germline V gives CDR1 MNHEY, CDR2 SMNVEV (reference sequence). V lost 0 bases, J lost 5 bases, and 9 bases stayed unmatched. CDR3 length: 17 residues. The DNA for the CDR3 is TGTGCCAGCAGTTTATCGAAGGGGCAGGGGGCTTATCAGCCCCAGCATTTT. It yields the protein CASSLSKGQGAYQPQHF.

This clone has only a few counts. The V gene is TRBV4-2, the J gene TRBJ1-4; D perhaps matches TRBD1 (5 bases). This CDR3 spans 17 amino acids. V dropped 1 base and J dropped 0 bases, with 12 bases sitting between them. Germline CDR1 LGHNA, CDR2 YNFKEQ. The CDR3 loop reads CASSQVAGIATNEKLFF. The CDR3 DNA reads TGTGCCAGCAGCCAAGTGGCAGGGATAGCAACTAATGAAAAACTGTTTTTT.

The rearrangement uses TRBV4-2 and TRBJ1-1; no firm D call. The V gene lost 5 bases and the J gene lost 1 base, with 11 bases spanning the gap. CDR3 length equals 14 residues. Germline CDR1 is LGHNA and CDR2 is YNFKEQ. The CDR3 coding sequence is TGTGCCAGCAGCGTGTTTGGGGAGAACACTGAAGCTTTCTTT. It codes for CASSVFGENTEAFF.

This clone was picked up a small number of times. This sequence joins TRBV29-1 and TRBJ1-2; D not resolved. Germline values: CDR1 SQVTM, CDR2 ANQGSEA. The CDR3 totals 14 residues. V lost 6 bases and J lost 0, with 14 bases in between. As DNA, the CDR3 is TGCAGCGTCCCAGGACGGAGCCCTAACTATGGCTACACCTTC. The encoded protein is CSVPGRSPNYGYTF.

The V call is TRBV7-9, the J call TRBJ2-2; D gene uncertain. The CDR3 is made up of 13 amino acids. The V and J ends lost 1 base and 6 bases respectively, with 6 bases between them. Per germline, CDR1 SEHNR and CDR2 FQNEAQ (reference sequence). DNA for the CDR3: TGTGCCAGCAGCTTAGAGTCTGCCGGGGAGCTGTTTTTT. Translated, it gives CASSLESAGELFF. Full variable domain (remainder filled in from reference TRBV7-9 and TRBJ2-2): DTGVSQNPRHKITKRGQNVTFRCDPISEHNRLYWYRQTLGQGPEFLTYFQNEAQLEKSRLLSDRFSAERPKGSFSTLEIQRTEQGDSAMYLCASSLESAGELFFGEGSRLTVL.

This clone was seen only a few times. The chain links TRBV5-1 to TRBJ1-5; the D is unclear. Germline assignment: CDR1 SGHRS and CDR2 YFSETQ. The CDR3 is 14 residues long. The ends were cut back, 0 bases at V and 4 bases at J, with 8 bases in the middle. CDR3 protein: CASSLDPGNQPQHF. CDR3 bases: TGCGCCAGCAGCTTGGATCCGGGGAATCAGCCCCAGCATTTT.

This clone was detected a few times. This chain uses TRBV19 with TRBJ2-7; D is perhaps TRBD2 (6 bases). Trimming removed 1 base at V and 2 bases at J, with 12 bases between. The CDR3 has 15 amino acids. CDR1 is LNHDA and CDR2 is SQIVND in the germline V gene (reference sequence). CDR3 region: CASSIGLAAAYEQYF. CDR3 coding DNA: TGTGCCAGTAGTATAGGGTTAGCGGCAGCCTACGAGCAGTACTTC. Supplemented by reference TRBV19 and TRBJ2-7, the full variable domain reads DGGITQSPKYLFRKEGQNVTLSCEQNLNHDAMYWYRQDPGQGLRLIYYSQIVNDFQKGDIAEGYSVSREKKESFPLTVTSAQKNPTAFYLCASSIGLAAAYEQYFGPGTRLTVT.

The CDR3 region is CASSSLASSSSYEQYV. DNA of the CDR3: TGTGCCAGCAGCTCTTTAGCATCCTCAAGCTCCTACGAGCAGTACGTC. This chain uses TRBV28 with TRBJ2-7; D unresolved. V dropped 6 bases and J dropped 0 bases, with 18 bases sitting between them. CDR1 is MDHEN, CDR2 SYDVKM, per germline. The CDR3 runs to 16 residues.

The chain links TRBV27 to TRBJ1-1, with 8 nucleotides matching TRBD1. V lost 6 bases, J lost 7 bases, and 16 bases stayed unmatched. This CDR3 is 16 amino acids long. Germline CDR1 reads MNHEY; CDR2 reads SMNVEV (reference sequence). CDR3 DNA: TGTGCCAGCAGCAGCGTCAGGGGGCGGGGGTCAGATGAAGCTTTCTTT. This gives the protein CASSSVRGRGSDEAFF.

The rearrangement links TRBV29-1 to TRBJ1-4, with 7 bases matching TRBD1. V was pared by 6 bases and J by 4 bases, with 5 bases of the junction left unmatched. The CDR3 runs to 13 residues. Germline lookup yields CDR1 SQVTM and CDR2 ANQGSEA. Here the CDR3 DNA reads TGCAGCGTGGCGACAGGGCTTAATGAAAAACTGTTTTTT. It codes for CSVATGLNEKLFF.

This clone was detected a few times. V and J are TRBV7-9 and TRBJ2-1; the D gene is possibly TRBD2 (6 bases). The CDR3 totals 14 residues. Germline V gives CDR1 SEHNR, CDR2 FQNEAQ (reference sequence). The germline V and J ends were trimmed by 5 bases and 8 bases, with 16 bases remaining between them. In nucleotides, the CDR3 is TGTGCCAGCAGCCTCGAGACTAGAGGGCATGAGCAGTTCTTC. Translation: CASSLETRGHEQFF. Together with reference TRBV7-9 and TRBJ2-1, the CDR3 gives the full variable domain: DTGVSQNPRHKITKRGQNVTFRCDPISEHNRLYWYRQTLGQGPEFLTYFQNEAQLEKSRLLSDRFSAERPKGSFSTLEIQRTEQGDSAMYLCASSLETRGHEQFFGPGTRLTVL.

This sequence joins TRBV25-1 and TRBJ1-2, with a weak D call TRBD1 (5 bases). The CDR3 spans 12 residues. In germline, CDR1 is MGHDK, CDR2 SYGVNS. V was trimmed by 6 bases and J by 2 bases, leaving 7 bases between them. The DNA for the CDR3 is TGTGCCAGCAGGGGGGAAAACTATGGCTACACCTTC. Its translation is CASRGENYGYTF.

The V and J genes are TRBV7-8 and TRBJ1-5; possible D gene TRBD1, 5 bases. CDR1 SGHVS and CDR2 FQNEAQ come from the germline V gene. The CDR3 totals 18 residues. Trimming shortened V by 0 bases and J by 1 base, and 16 bases separated the two germline ends. The CDR3 reads CASSLAVVGLVSNQPQHF. CDR3 DNA sequence: TGTGCCAGCAGCTTAGCCGTGGTGGGGCTGGTAAGCAATCAGCCCCAGCATTTT. The full variable domain, completed using reference TRBV7-8 and TRBJ1-5, is GAGVSQSPRYKVAKRGQDVALRCDPISGHVSLFWYQQALGQGPEFLTYFQNEAQLDKSGLPSDRFFAERPEGSVSTLKIQRTQQEDSAVYLCASSLAVVGLVSNQPQHFGDGTRLSIL.

To note about this clone: The identical CDR3 is also encoded by other nucleotide sequences in the sample. The V and J genes are TRBV29-1 and TRBJ2-5, with a tentative D call TRBD2 (6 bases). The germline gives CDR1 SQVTM, CDR2 ANQGSEA. V was trimmed by 4 bases and J by 3 bases, leaving 9 bases between them. The CDR3 totals 12 residues. CDR3 bases: TGCAGCGTTGGAGGAGGGGAAGAGACCCAGTACTTC. Amino acids: CSVGGGEETQYF.

Only a few counts were recorded for this clone. The rearrangement joins TRBV5-1 to TRBJ1-4; D remains unclear. The CDR3 runs 14 residues. Germline V gene sequence: CDR1 SGHRS, CDR2 YFSETQ. Trimming took 2 bases from V and 0 from J, leaving 5 bases between them. The CDR3 bases are TGCGCCAGCAGCTTTACTTCAACTAATGAAAAACTGTTTTTT. This codes for CASSFTSTNEKLFF.

The V gene is TRBV7-8, the J gene TRBJ2-2, with TRBD2 matching 8 bases. Germline V lookup: CDR1 SGHVS, CDR2 FQNEAQ. The CDR3 is 16 residues long. The V gene end was trimmed by 2 bases and the J gene end by 4 bases; junction bases not matched to a gene: 6. CDR3 protein: CASSLQAGGITGELFF. DNA of the CDR3: TGTGCCAGCAGCTTACAGGCGGGAGGTATCACCGGGGAGCTGTTTTTT.

This clone was seen more than once but under ten times. The chain is built from TRBV29-1 and TRBJ2-3; D is unresolved. The CDR3 has 12 residues. CDR1 is SQVTM, CDR2 ANQGSEA, per germline. V was trimmed by 5 bases and J by 2 bases, leaving 8 bases between them. The chain's CDR3 is CSVSAVTDTQYF. The CDR3 DNA sequence: TGCAGCGTTTCGGCAGTCACAGATACGCAGTATTTT.